Sequencing of this T cell receptor beta chain was carried out in a study of control samples from healthy donors and cancer patients. TCRdb's copy holds only in-frame clones and misses some; the assay was immunoSEQ multiplex PCR. This sample has about 120,000 clones; 80% to 90% occur once, and the top ten carry 0.95% to 1.3%. This clone appeared a few times. The V gene's germline CDR1 is MDHEN and CDR2 SYDVKM. This CDR3 is 12 amino acids long. V lost 3 bases and J 0 bases, leaving 2 bases between the germline ends. The TCR comes from a woman between 50 and 59 years old with colorectal cancer. The sample consisted of PBMCs. The J gene is TRBJ1-1, the V gene TRBV28; D unclear. The CDR3 loop is CASSLVNTEAFF. CDR3 bases: TGTGCCAGCAGTTTGGTGAACACTGAAGCTTTCTTT.